The 29 T cell receptor beta chains listed next were all sequenced from one sample in a study of regulatory T cells in long-lasting Graves disease. The time point denotes: newly diagnosed GD, antithyroid drugs for less than 3 months. The TCR library used RNA extracted from PBMCs. TCR beta libraries were built with iRepertoire HTBI primers and Arm-PCR of CDR3 regions. TCRdb fed the multiplex PCR reads into MiXCR, producing one record per CDR3 protein. Of 450,000 to 500,000 distinct CDR3 sequences in the sample, around 15% are singletons; the top ten hold 10% to 15%. The data also belong to a second study, concerning T cells in Graves' hyperthyroidism and ophthalmopathy.

The starting material was peripheral blood mononuclear cells (PBMCs), obtained at new diagnosis, from a patient treated with antithyroid drugs. The receptors originated from a middle-aged man with Graves disease.

This clonotype occurred many times. The chain uses TRBV12-3 or TRBV12-4 and TRBJ1-1; TRBD1 is a possible D gene (5 bases). This CDR3 has 13 residues. With 6 bases removed from V and 3 bases from J, the gap between germline ends came to 11 bases. CDR3 in amino acids: CASRETGYTEAFF. The CDR3 nucleotides read TGTGCCAGCAGAGAAACAGGTTACACTGAAGCTTTCTTT.

Regarding this clonotype: Being one base from a much bigger clone, this may be a read error. The chain is built from TRBV30 and TRBJ2-7; D ambiguous. Trimming took 0 bases from V and 9 from J, leaving 12 bases between them. The CDR3 consists of 12 residues. CDR1 is GTSNPN, CDR2 SVGIG, per germline (reference sequence). The CDR3 DNA follows: TGTGCCTGGAGTGTAGGGAACGTGGGGCAGTACTTC. It translates to CAWSVGNVGQYF.

Ten or more counts support this clonotype. The rearrangement joins TRBV2 to TRBJ2-3; TRBD1 might be the D (6 bases). The V end lost 3 bases, the J end lost 4 bases, and 8 bases lay between the germline ends. The CDR3 runs to 13 residues. Germline V CDR1 and CDR2: SNHLY, FYNNEI. The CDR3 protein is CASSDRTADTQYF. Written as DNA, the CDR3 is TGTGCCAGCAGTGACAGGACAGCAGATACGCAGTATTTT.

There are many counts of this clonotype. This rearrangement joins TRBV28 to TRBJ2-1; 12 positions match TRBD2. This CDR3 is built from 20 residues. CDR1 and CDR2 (germline): MDHEN, SYDVKM. The junction had 11 bases not matched to a gene; V was cut back by 2 bases and J by 0 bases. CDR3 sequence: CASSLEIKLAGGPSYNEQFF. In DNA form, the CDR3 reads TGTGCCAGCAGTTTAGAGATAAAACTAGCGGGAGGACCCTCCTACAATGAGCAGTTCTTC.

The chain links TRBV12-3 or TRBV12-4 to TRBJ1-5; possible D gene TRBD1, 6 bases. Trimming pared 5 bases from V and 9 bases from J, leaving 17 bases between. The CDR3 totals 14 residues. The CDR3 bases are TGTGCCAGCAGTAGCCAGGGGCCCCGGGGGCCCCAGCATTTT. This encodes CASSSQGPRGPQHF.

There are a few counts of this clonotype. The J gene is TRBJ2-4, the V gene TRBV6-1; the match to TRBD1 covers 7 bases. V trimming: 5 bases; J trimming: 0 bases; junction bases outside the gene matches: 4. The CDR3 totals 15 residues. Germline CDR1 is MNHNS and CDR2 is SASEGT. CDR3 protein: CASSHRDRAKNIQYF. The DNA of the CDR3 is TGTGCCAGCAGTCACCGGGACAGAGCCAAAAACATTCAGTACTTC.

Many counts were recorded for this clonotype. V is TRBV28 and J is TRBJ1-2; D possibly corresponds to TRBD1 (5 bases). CDR1 is MDHEN, CDR2 SYDVKM, per germline. CDR3 length equals 17 residues. V was trimmed by 2 bases and J by 0 bases, leaving 16 bases between them. The CDR3 DNA follows: TGTGCCAGCAGTTTAGCGGGACCCCGGAGGGCTAACTATGGCTACACCTTC. Its translation: CASSLAGPRRANYGYTF.

Only a few counts were recorded for this clonotype. A single base separates this from a much larger clone, so it may be a read error. V usage is TRBV11-2 and J usage is TRBJ1-2, with 7 bases aligning to TRBD1. The germline V gene has CDR1 SGHAT and CDR2 FQNNGV. CDR3 length equals 15 residues. J gave up 4 bases and V 5 bases, and 10 bases lay outside the gene matches. The DNA for the CDR3 is TGTGCCAGCAGCCGCGAGGGGGCAGGCTTCTATGGCTACACCTTC. This sequence encodes CASSREGAGFYGYTF.

This clonotype was recorded at least ten times. This chain connects TRBV20-1 to TRBJ1-5; TRBD1 agrees at 7 bases. This CDR3 region has 14 residues. After removal of 5 bases from V and 7 bases from J, the junction contained 11 bases not matched to a gene. Germline V gene data show CDR1 as DFQATT and CDR2 as SNEGSKA (reference sequence). The CDR3, as DNA: TGCAGTGCTCCGGACAGGTCGGGTTCCCAGCCCCAGCATTTT. Its protein is CSAPDRSGSQPQHF.

The chain couples TRBV20-1 to TRBJ2-7; 10 nucleotides agree with TRBD2. J lost 0 bases, V lost 0 bases, and 5 bases had no gene match. In germline, CDR1 is DFQATT, CDR2 SNEGSKA (reference sequence). This CDR3 has 16 residues. The CDR3 region has the DNA TGCAGTGCTAGAGATACCCTAGCGGGGGTCTCCTACGAGCAGTACTTC. Its protein is CSARDTLAGVSYEQYF.

The chain is built from TRBV5-1 and TRBJ1-1, with 9 bases aligning to TRBD1. This CDR3 spans 16 amino acids. V gave up 4 bases and J gave up 5 bases; unmatched junction bases: 12. CDR1 is SGHRS and CDR2 is YFSETQ in the germline V gene. The CDR3 DNA reads as TGCGCCAGCAGCGCGGGACAGGGAACACTTATGACTGAAGCTTTCTTT. Translating gives CASSAGQGTLMTEAFF.

This clonotype has just one count. The chain employs TRBV5-5 and TRBJ2-6; D is uncertain. Germline CDR1 reads SGHKS; CDR2 reads YYEKEE (reference sequence). V shed 0 bases and J shed 1 base, with 14 bases lying between them. The CDR3 is made up of 18 amino acids. The CDR3 is CASSLASYLYSGANVLTF. The CDR3, as DNA: TGTGCCAGCAGCTTGGCATCCTACCTCTATTCTGGGGCCAACGTCCTGACTTTC. The variable domain in full, completed from reference TRBV5-5 and TRBJ2-6, reads DAGVTQSPTHLIKTRGQQVTLRCSPISGHKSVSWYQQVLGQGPQFIFQYYEKEERGRGNFPDRFSARQFPNYSSELNVNALLLGDSALYLCASSLASYLYSGANVLTFGAGSRLTVL.

This clonotype was seen only a few times. This chain connects TRBV30 to TRBJ2-2; 8 bases line up with TRBD2. From germline, CDR1 is GTSNPN and CDR2 SVGIG (reference sequence). This CDR3 is built from 16 residues. Losses at the gene ends were 2 bases for V and 4 bases for J; bases not matched to a gene: 9. CDR3 sequence: CAWSPPTSGVTGELFF. The DNA for the CDR3 is TGTGCCTGGAGTCCCCCAACTAGCGGAGTCACCGGGGAGCTGTTTTTT.

This clonotype turned up a few times. A single base separates this from a much larger clone, so it may be a read error. The chain uses TRBV28 and TRBJ2-2; no firm D call. CDR3 size: 16 residues. Germline assignment: CDR1 MDHEN and CDR2 SYDVKM. CDR3 DNA sequence: TGTGCCAGCAACCCAACAGTTGCTATTGACACCAGGGAGCTGTTTTTT. This codes for CASNPTVAIDTRELFF.

This chain links TRBV30 with TRBJ1-5; D may be TRBD1 (5 bases). The CDR3 is 15 residues long. The V gene lost 3 bases and the J gene lost 3 bases, with 15 bases spanning the gap. CDR1 and CDR2 (germline): GTSNPN, SVGIG (reference sequence). CDR3 sequence: CAWRGTAGYNQPQHF. The CDR3 nucleotides read TGTGCCTGGAGGGGGACGGCAGGATACAATCAGCCCCAGCATTTT.

This clonotype was counted many times. The J gene is TRBJ2-1, the V gene TRBV5-1; 12 positions match TRBD2. Germline V CDR1 and CDR2: SGHRS, YFSETQ. The CDR3 extends over 17 amino acids. J gave up 7 bases and V 3 bases, and 11 bases lay outside the gene matches. The CDR3 region has the DNA TGCGCCAGCAGCTCCAGGCCGGCGACTAGCGGGAGTAATGAGCAGTTCTTC. Its protein product is CASSSRPATSGSNEQFF.

With regard to this clonotype: The junction does not match germline at one end; this may be a read error. V usage is TRBV13 and J usage is TRBJ2-7, with 7 bases identical to TRBD1. Germline CDR1 PRHDT, CDR2 FYEKMQ (reference sequence). This CDR3 is 14 amino acids long. Here the CDR3 reads CASSSRQGSYGQYF. The DNA of the CDR3 is TGTGCCAGCAGCTCGAGACAGGGTTCGTACGGGCAGTACTTC. Full variable domain (remainder filled in from reference TRBV13 and TRBJ2-7): AAGVIQSPRHLIKEKRETATLKCYPIPRHDTVYWYQQGPGQDPQFLISFYEKMQSDKGSIPDRFSAQQFSDYHSELNMSSLELGDSALYFCASSSRQGSYGQYFGPGTRLTVT.

This clonotype was seen repeatedly, ten times or more. The rearrangement uses TRBV5-6 and TRBJ2-3; 7 nucleotides align to TRBD2. This CDR3 has 14 residues. Germline V gives CDR1 SGHDT, CDR2 YYEEEE. Trimming cost V 4 bases and J 6 bases; bases outside gene matches: 8. This chain's CDR3 is CASSPDLAADTQYF. For the CDR3, the DNA is TGTGCCAGCAGCCCGGATCTAGCGGCGGATACGCAGTATTTT.

The rearrangement uses TRBV5-1 and TRBJ2-7; 11 nucleotides align to TRBD2. CDR1 and CDR2 from the germline V gene are SGHRS and YFSETQ. The CDR3 length is 12 residues. Germline trimming cut 3 bases from V and 10 bases from J; bases unmatched to any gene: 3. This chain's CDR3 is CASSSTSGRQYF. DNA for the CDR3: TGCGCCAGCAGCTCTACTAGCGGGAGACAGTACTTC. The full variable domain, completed using reference TRBV5-1 and TRBJ2-7, is KAGVTQTPRYLIKTRGQQVTLSCSPISGHRSVSWYQQTPGQGLQFLFEYFSETQRNKGNFPGRFSGRQFSNSRSEMNVSTLELGDSALYLCASSSTSGRQYFGPGTRLTVT.

This clonotype was observed many times. The chain joins TRBV28 to TRBJ1-4; D is undetermined. Trimming pared 7 bases from V and 8 bases from J, leaving 14 bases between. This CDR3 is built from 13 residues. CDR1 is MDHEN, CDR2 SYDVKM, per germline. The CDR3: CASKTLTPEKLFF. The DNA for the CDR3 is TGTGCCAGCAAGACCCTGACACCGGAAAAACTGTTTTTT.

At least ten counts were recorded for this clonotype. The V and J genes are TRBV2 and TRBJ2-5; the D is unclear. Trimming pared 8 bases from V and 5 bases from J, leaving 18 bases between. CDR1 is SNHLY, CDR2 FYNNEI, per germline. The CDR3 totals 14 residues. The CDR3 DNA follows: TGTGCCAGCTCGAAGGGTGGAGCCGGGGAGACCCAGTACTTC. It is translated as CASSKGGAGETQYF.

This clonotype was counted many times. The gene calls are TRBV28 and TRBJ2-5, with D maybe TRBD1 (6 bases). Germline CDR1 reads MDHEN; CDR2 reads SYDVKM. V was shortened by 8 bases and J by 5 bases, with 15 bases between the two germline ends. This CDR3 is 13 amino acids long. Here the CDR3 reads CASQTGVLETQYF. For the CDR3, the DNA is TGTGCCAGCCAGACAGGCGTTTTGGAGACCCAGTACTTC.

The chain combines TRBV28 with TRBJ2-7; perhaps TRBD1 as D (5 bases). Trimming cost V 5 bases and J 3 bases, with 11 bases left between them. Germline CDR1 MDHEN, CDR2 SYDVKM. The CDR3 extends over 13 amino acids. The CDR3 DNA sequence: TGTGCCAGCAGTACCGTACAGGACTACGAGCAGTACTTC. Protein product: CASSTVQDYEQYF.

The chain joins TRBV12-3 or TRBV12-4 to TRBJ2-5; D possibly corresponds to TRBD1 (5 bases). The CDR3 is 14 residues long. Trimming cost V 3 bases and J 5 bases, with 13 bases left between them. The CDR3 DNA reads TGTGCCAGCAGTTTGGGGCAGCTCGGGGAGACCCAGTACTTC. Amino acids: CASSLGQLGETQYF.

This clonotype was counted at least ten times. The chain recombines TRBV3-1 with TRBJ2-3; D unclear. The germline V gene encodes CDR1 LGHDT and CDR2 YNNKEL (reference sequence). CDR3 length equals 14 residues. The V end lost 3 bases, the J end lost 2 bases, and 9 bases lay between the germline ends. CDR3 amino acids: CASSHPSSTDTQYF. CDR3 bases: TGTGCCAGCAGCCACCCCAGCTCCACAGATACGCAGTATTTT.

There are many counts of this clonotype. This chain connects TRBV30 to TRBJ1-5, with D unclear. CDR1 is GTSNPN and CDR2 is SVGIG in the germline V gene (reference sequence). Trimming cost V 2 bases and J 0 bases, with 11 bases left between them. This CDR3 comprises 15 residues. The CDR3 sequence is CAWSPARVSNQPQHF. As DNA, the CDR3 is TGTGCCTGGAGTCCGGCGCGGGTTAGCAATCAGCCCCAGCATTTT. Complete variable domain (other parts from reference TRBV30 and TRBJ1-5): SQTIHQWPATLVQPVGSPLSLECTVEGTSNPNLYWYRQAAGRGLQLLFYSVGIGQISSEVPQNLSASRPQDRQFILSSKKLLLSDSGFYLCAWSPARVSNQPQHFGDGTRLSIL.

This clonotype was observed at least ten times. V and J are TRBV5-5 and TRBJ1-1; 9 positions agree with TRBD1. V dropped 4 bases and J dropped 4; count of bases not matched to a gene: 14. CDR1 is SGHKS, CDR2 YYEKEE, per germline (reference sequence). This CDR3 has 17 residues. The CDR3 here is CASSPRTGARVSTEAFF. The CDR3 bases are TGTGCCAGCAGCCCGAGGACAGGGGCACGGGTGAGCACTGAAGCTTTCTTT.

This clonotype appeared many times. V and J are TRBV10-3 and TRBJ2-5; 9 nucleotides line up with TRBD1. The CDR3 sequence is 15 residues long. Germline CDR1 ENHRY, CDR2 SYGVKD. Unmatched junction bases numbered 1, after V lost 2 bases and J lost 0 bases. The CDR3 reads CAISEDRGYQETQYF. The CDR3 nucleotides are TGTGCCATCAGTGAGGACAGGGGGTACCAAGAGACCCAGTACTTC.

This clonotype was recorded at least ten times. The V call is TRBV5-1, the J call TRBJ1-5, with D possibly being TRBD1 (6 bases). This CDR3 contains 17 residues. CDR1 is SGHRS and CDR2 is YFSETQ in the germline V gene. Trimming stripped 5 bases from V and 8 bases from J, with 26 bases between. CDR3 protein: CASSPGIELHPGEPQHF. The CDR3 DNA reads as TGCGCCAGCAGTCCGGGGATCGAGCTACACCCAGGGGAGCCCCAGCATTTT.